This T cell receptor beta chain was profiled in a study of blood T cell repertoires in COVID-19. Study summary: PBMCs, B-cell-depleted T cells, or T cells provided the cDNA or gDNA that made up the material.

Germline V gene data show CDR1 as SGHRS and CDR2 as YFSETQ. V was trimmed by 1 base and J by 8 bases, leaving 9 bases between them. This CDR3 contains 13 residues. Method: immunoSEQ multiplex PCR; TCRdb's copy keeps in-frame clones and lacks some. This sample has approximately 440,000 clones, with approximately 88% found just once. Followed longitudinally, the Seattle patients had been enrolled during active infection. The clonotype comes from a woman aged 50 to 60 with COVID-19, enrolled during active disease. This chain uses TRBV5-1 with TRBJ1-4, with D unresolved. The specimen sequenced was peripheral blood. This CDR3 is CASSLTEREKLFF. The CDR3 region has the DNA TGCGCCAGCAGCTTGACGGAGAGAGAAAAACTGTTTTTT.